The sample holds a few counts of the clone carrying this T cell receptor beta chain. Its cognate antigen is unknown. The sample belongs to a study of CD8+CD57+ T cells in acquired aplastic anemia. Looking at the study overall: Sorted CD4+ and CD8+ cells yielded DNA averaging approximately 3.5 ug.

Study conclusions and caveats: Patients shared some 29 CD8+ CDR3 sequences with controls. Patients were compared with controls for CD8+ Simpson's diversity, and no significant difference emerged.

Individuals selected for sequencing had exhibited CD8+CD57+ cell expansion on flow cytometry. Blood came from patients not yet given any therapy. CDR3 and TCR beta VDJ profiling relied on genomic DNA as the template. TCRdb recomputed calls from the reads with MiXCR, one row per CDR3 protein. The sample lists approximately 260,000 distinct CDR3 sequences, roughly 80% occurring once. Sequencing used sorted CD4+, CD8+, or CD8+CD57+ T cells (not recorded which) from PBMCs. This TCR derives from a human donor with aplastic anemia.

The CDR3 loop is CASSLHSIRTTEAFF. The CDR3, as DNA: TGCGCCAGCAGCTTGCATTCAATCAGGACCACTGAAGCTTTCTTT. The chain links TRBV5-1 to TRBJ1-1; D is ambiguous. CDR1 and CDR2 (germline): SGHRS, YFSETQ. V was trimmed by 1 base and J by 4 bases, leaving 14 bases between them. The CDR3 has 15 residues.